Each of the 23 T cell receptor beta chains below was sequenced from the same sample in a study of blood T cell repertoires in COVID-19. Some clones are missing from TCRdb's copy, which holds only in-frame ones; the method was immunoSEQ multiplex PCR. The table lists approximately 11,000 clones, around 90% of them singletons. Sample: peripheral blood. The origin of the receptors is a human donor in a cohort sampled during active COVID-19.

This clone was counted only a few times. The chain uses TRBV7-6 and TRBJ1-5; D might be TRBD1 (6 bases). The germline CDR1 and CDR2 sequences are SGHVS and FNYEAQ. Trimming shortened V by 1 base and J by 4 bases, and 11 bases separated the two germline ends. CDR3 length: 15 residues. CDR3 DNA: TGTGCCAGCAGCTTAGTCCAGGGGCTTAATCAGCCCCAGCATTTT. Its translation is CASSLVQGLNQPQHF.

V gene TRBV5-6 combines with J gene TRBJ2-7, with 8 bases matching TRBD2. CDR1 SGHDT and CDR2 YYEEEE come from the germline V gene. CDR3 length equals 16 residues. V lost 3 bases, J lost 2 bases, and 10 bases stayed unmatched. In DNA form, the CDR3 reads TGTGCCAGCAGCTCCACCCTTAGCGGGAATACCTACGAGCAGTACTTC. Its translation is CASSSTLSGNTYEQYF.

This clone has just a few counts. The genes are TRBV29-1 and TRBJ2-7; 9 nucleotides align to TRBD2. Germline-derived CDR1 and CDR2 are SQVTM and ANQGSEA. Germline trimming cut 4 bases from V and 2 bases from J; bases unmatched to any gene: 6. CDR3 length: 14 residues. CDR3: CSVGSAGGPYEQYF. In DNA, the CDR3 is TGCAGCGTTGGGTCTGCGGGAGGGCCCTACGAGCAGTACTTC.

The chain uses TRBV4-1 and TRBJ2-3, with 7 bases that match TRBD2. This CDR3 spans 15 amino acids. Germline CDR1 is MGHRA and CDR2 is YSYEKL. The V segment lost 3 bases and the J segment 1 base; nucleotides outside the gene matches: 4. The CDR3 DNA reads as TGCGCCAGCAGCCATTACAGCGGGGGCACAGATACGCAGTATTTT. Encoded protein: CASSHYSGGTDTQYF.

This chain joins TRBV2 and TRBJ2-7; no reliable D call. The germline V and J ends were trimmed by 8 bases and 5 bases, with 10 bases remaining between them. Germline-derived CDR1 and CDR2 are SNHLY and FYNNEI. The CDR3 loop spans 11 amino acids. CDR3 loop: CASLGFHEQYF. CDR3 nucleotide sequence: TGTGCCAGCCTCGGTTTCCACGAGCAGTACTTC. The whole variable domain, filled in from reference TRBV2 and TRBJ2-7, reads EPEVTQTPSHQVTQMGQEVILRCVPISNHLYFYWYRQILGQKVEFLVSFYNNEISEKSEIFDDQFSVERPDGSNFTLKIRSTKLEDSAMYFCASLGFHEQYFGPGTRLTVT.

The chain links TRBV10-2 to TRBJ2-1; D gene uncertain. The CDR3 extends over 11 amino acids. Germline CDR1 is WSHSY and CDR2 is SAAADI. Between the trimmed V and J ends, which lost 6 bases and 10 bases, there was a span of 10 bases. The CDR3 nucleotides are TGCGCCAGCAGCCAGGCCCGGGAGCAGTTCTTC. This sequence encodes CASSQAREQFF.

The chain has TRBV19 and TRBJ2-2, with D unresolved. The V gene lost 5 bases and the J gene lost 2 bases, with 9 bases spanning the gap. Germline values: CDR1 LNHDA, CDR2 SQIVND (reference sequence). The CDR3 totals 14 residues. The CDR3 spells CASSVSRNTGELFF. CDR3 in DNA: TGTGCCAGTAGTGTTAGCCGAAACACCGGGGAGCTGTTTTTT.

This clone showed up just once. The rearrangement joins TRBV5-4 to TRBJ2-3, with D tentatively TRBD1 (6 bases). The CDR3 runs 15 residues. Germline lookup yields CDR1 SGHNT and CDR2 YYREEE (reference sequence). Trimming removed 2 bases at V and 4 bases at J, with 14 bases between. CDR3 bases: TGTGCCAGCAGCTTTGGGACAACCTACGCAGATACGCAGTATTTT. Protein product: CASSFGTTYADTQYF.

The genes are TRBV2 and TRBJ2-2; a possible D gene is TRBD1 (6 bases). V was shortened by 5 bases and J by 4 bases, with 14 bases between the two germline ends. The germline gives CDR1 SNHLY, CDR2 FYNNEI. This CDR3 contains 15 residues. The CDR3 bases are TGTGCCAGCAGTCGGGACACCGGGACCACCGGGGAGCTGTTTTTT. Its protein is CASSRDTGTTGELFF.

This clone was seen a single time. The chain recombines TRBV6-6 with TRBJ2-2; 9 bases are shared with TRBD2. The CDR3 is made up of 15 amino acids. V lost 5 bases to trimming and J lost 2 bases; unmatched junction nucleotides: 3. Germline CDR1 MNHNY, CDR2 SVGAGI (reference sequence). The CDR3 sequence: CASSIAGVNTGELFF. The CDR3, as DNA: TGTGCCAGCAGTATAGCGGGAGTAAACACCGGGGAGCTGTTTTTT.

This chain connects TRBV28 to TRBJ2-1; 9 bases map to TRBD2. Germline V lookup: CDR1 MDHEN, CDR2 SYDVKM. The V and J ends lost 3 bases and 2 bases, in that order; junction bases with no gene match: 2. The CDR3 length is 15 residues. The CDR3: CASSFPSGAYNEQFF. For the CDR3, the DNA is TGTGCCAGCAGTTTTCCTAGCGGGGCCTACAATGAGCAGTTCTTC.

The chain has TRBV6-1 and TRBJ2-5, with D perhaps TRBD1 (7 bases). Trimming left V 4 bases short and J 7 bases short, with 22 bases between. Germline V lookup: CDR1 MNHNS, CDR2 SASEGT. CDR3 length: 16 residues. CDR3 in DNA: TGTGCCAGCAGTGGCCTTTTGGGGAGGCAGGGGGGGACCCAGTACTTC. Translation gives CASSGLLGRQGGTQYF.

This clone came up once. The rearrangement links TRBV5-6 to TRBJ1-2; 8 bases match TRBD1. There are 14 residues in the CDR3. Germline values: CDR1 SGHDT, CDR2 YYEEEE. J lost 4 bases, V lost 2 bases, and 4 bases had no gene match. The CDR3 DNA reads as TGTGCCAGCAGCTTATGGCAGGGGGCCTATGGCTACACCTTC. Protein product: CASSLWQGAYGYTF.

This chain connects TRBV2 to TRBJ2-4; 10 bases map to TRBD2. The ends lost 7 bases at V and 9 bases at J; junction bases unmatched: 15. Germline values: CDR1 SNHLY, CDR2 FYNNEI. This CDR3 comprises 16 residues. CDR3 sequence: CASKRSLAGKGGIQYF. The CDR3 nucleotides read TGTGCCAGCAAGAGATCACTAGCGGGAAAGGGGGGCATTCAGTACTTC.

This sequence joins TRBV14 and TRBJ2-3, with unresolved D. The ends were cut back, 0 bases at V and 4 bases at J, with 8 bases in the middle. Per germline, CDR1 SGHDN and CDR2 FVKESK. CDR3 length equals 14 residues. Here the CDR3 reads CASSQDRVADTQYF. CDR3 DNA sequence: TGTGCCAGCAGCCAAGATCGGGTCGCAGATACGCAGTATTTT.

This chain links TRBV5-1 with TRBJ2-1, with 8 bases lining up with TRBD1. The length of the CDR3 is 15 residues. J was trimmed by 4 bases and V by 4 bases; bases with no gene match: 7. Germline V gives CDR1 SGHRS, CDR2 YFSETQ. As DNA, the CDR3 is TGCGCCAGCAGCCGGGCGCGGACAGGGTACAATGAGCAGTTCTTC. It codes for CASSRARTGYNEQFF.

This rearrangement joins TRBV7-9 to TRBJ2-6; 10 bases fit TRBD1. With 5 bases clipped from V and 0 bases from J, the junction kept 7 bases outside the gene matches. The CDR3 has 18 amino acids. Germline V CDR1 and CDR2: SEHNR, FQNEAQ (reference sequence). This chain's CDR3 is CASSAGQGPLSGANVLTF. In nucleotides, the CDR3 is TGTGCCAGCAGCGCGGGACAGGGGCCCCTCTCTGGGGCCAACGTCCTGACTTTC.

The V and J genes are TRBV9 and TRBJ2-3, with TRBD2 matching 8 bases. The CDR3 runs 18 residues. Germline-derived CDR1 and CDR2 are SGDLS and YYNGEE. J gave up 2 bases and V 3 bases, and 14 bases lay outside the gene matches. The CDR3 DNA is TGTGCCAGCAGCGGACTAGCGACCAGGCGAACCCTCACAGATACGCAGTATTTT. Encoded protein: CASSGLATRRTLTDTQYF.

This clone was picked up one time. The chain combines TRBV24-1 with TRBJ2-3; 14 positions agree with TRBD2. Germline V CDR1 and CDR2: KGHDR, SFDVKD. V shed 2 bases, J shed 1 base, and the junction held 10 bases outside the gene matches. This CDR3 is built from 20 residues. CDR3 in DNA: TGTGCCACCAGTGATTCCCGGACTAGCGGGGGGTATATTCGCACAGATACGCAGTATTTT. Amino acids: CATSDSRTSGGYIRTDTQYF.

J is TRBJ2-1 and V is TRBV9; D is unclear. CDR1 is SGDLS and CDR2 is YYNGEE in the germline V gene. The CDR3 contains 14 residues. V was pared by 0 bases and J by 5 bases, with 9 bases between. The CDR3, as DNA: TGTGCCAGCAGCGTAGGTAGTACTAACAATGAGCAGTTCTTC. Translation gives CASSVGSTNNEQFF.

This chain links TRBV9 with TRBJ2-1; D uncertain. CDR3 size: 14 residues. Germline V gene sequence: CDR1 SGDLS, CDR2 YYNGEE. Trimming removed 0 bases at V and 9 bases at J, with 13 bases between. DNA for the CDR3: TGTGCCAGCAGCGTAGCTACTGGTAGTGGTGAGCAGTTCTTC. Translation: CASSVATGSGEQFF.

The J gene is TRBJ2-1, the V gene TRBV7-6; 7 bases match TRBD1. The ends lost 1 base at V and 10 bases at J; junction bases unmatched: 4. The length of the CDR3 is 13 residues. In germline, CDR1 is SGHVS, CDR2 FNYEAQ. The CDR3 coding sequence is TGTGCCAGCAGCTTAGAGGGGGCGCGAGAGCAGTTCTTC. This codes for CASSLEGAREQFF.

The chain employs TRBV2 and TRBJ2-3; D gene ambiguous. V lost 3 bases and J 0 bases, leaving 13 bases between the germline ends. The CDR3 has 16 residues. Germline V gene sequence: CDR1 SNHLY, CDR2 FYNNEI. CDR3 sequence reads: CASSESLGPSTDTQYF. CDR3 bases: TGTGCCAGCAGTGAGTCTCTAGGTCCTAGCACAGATACGCAGTATTTT.